Listed below are T cell receptor beta chains from one sample, sequenced in a study of CD8 T cells in ankylosing spondylitis. TCRdb itself ran the 5' RACE reads through MiXCR, one entry per CDR3 protein. The table has 300,000 to 400,000 distinct CDR3 sequences, around 10% seen once. Sequenced sample: blood, either unsorted or a sorted T cell fraction (not recorded which). Every receptor here comes from a female donor with ankylosing spondylitis or in good health (not recorded which). CDR3s include the opening cysteine and the closing phenylalanine or tryptophan. D genes are given only for firm matches. The listing skips clone size in some rows; elsewhere it reads once, few, many or a size class.

d_call,j_call,v_call,clone_size,cdr3_nt,cdr3_aa
-,TRBJ2-2,TRBV7-6,many,TGTGCCAGCAGCATCACAGTAGATAACGGGGAGCTGTTTTTT,CASSITVDNGELFF
-,TRBJ2-7,TRBV5-6,-,TGTGCCAGCAGCTCGGACGTTCTCGGCGAGCAGTACTTC,CASSSDVLGEQYF
-,TRBJ1-2,TRBV2,-,TGTGCCAGCAGAGACCAGGGGAACTATGGCTACACCTTC,CASRDQGNYGYTF
TRBD1,TRBJ1-5,TRBV5-8,many,TGTGCCAGCAGCTTGGGGACAGGGGTTAATCAGCCCCAGCATTTT,CASSLGTGVNQPQHF
-,TRBJ2-3,TRBV9,-,TGTGCCAGCAGCCCCTTTGAGGGGGGATTCACAGATACGCAGTATTTT,CASSPFEGGFTDTQYF
-,TRBJ1-2,TRBV12-3/TRBV12-4,many,TGTGCCAGCAGCAATCTGGGAAGGGTTTCTGGCTACACCTTC,CASSNLGRVSGYTF
-,TRBJ1-5,TRBV10-1,many,TGCGCCAGCAGTGACGCTGGACAGCCCCAGCATTTT,CASSDAGQPQHF
-,TRBJ2-1,TRBV7-9,many,TGTGCCAGCAGCTTAGCGCACACTCTTAATGAGCAGTTCTTC,CASSLAHTLNEQFF
-,TRBJ2-7,TRBV7-2,many,TGTGCCAGCAGCTTAAATCACGGTTCCTACGAGCAGTACTTC,CASSLNHGSYEQYF
TRBD2,TRBJ2-3,TRBV11-2,many,TGTGCCAGCAGCTTAGTCCAGTTCCGACTAGCGGGGGGGCACCCAGATACGCAGTATTTT,CASSLVQFRLAGGHPDTQYF
-,TRBJ2-1,TRBV27,many,TGTGCCAGCAGTATCAAATTCGCTAGGGATGAGCAGTTCTTC,CASSIKFARDEQFF
TRBD2,TRBJ2-1,TRBV15,few,TGTGCCACCAGCAGAACTAGCGGGGGGGCCAATGAGCAGTTCTTC,CATSRTSGGANEQFF
-,TRBJ2-7,TRBV20-1,many,TGCAGTGCTAGCCGGCCGGACCAAGCAGTTTACGAGCAGTACTTC,CSASRPDQAVYEQYF
-,TRBJ2-7,TRBV7-2,many,TGTGCCAGCACGGCTGACAGCCGCTACGAGCAGTACTTC,CASTADSRYEQYF
-,TRBJ2-3,TRBV7-9,many,TGTGCCAGCAGCCCACGACATCTGGATACGCAGTATTTT,CASSPRHLDTQYF
-,TRBJ1-2,TRBV5-5,-,TGTGCCAGCAGCGCGACAGAGTTCTATGGCTACACCTTC,CASSATEFYGYTF
-,TRBJ1-1,TRBV5-1,-,TGCGCCAGCAGCTTGGGAGCGACAGCGAACACTGAAGCTTTCTTT,CASSLGATANTEAFF
-,TRBJ2-4,TRBV29-1,few,TGCAGCGTCTCACGGGGCACGGGGGAAATCTTC,CSVSRGTGEIF
-,TRBJ2-7,TRBV5-1,-,TGCGCCAGCAGCCAGGACTTCTACGAGCAGTACTTC,CASSQDFYEQYF
TRBD2,TRBJ2-3,TRBV20-1,many,TGCAGTGCTAGTTATCGAGCGGGAGCATCAGATACGCAGTATTTT,CSASYRAGASDTQYF
-,TRBJ2-4,TRBV28,-,TGTGCCAGCAGTTTATCAGGGTTGAGGTTATTTGATTTGGCCAAAAACATTCAGTACTTC,CASSLSGLRLFDLAKNIQYF
-,TRBJ2-1,TRBV7-8,many,TGTGCCAGCAGCTTAGTTATCGGTAGGGATGAGCAGTTCTTC,CASSLVIGRDEQFF